The following is a T cell receptor (beta chain) sequence with its context. Its antigen is not known. The data belong to a study of vaccination effects on CD4 cells after COVID-19. Study-level information: The vaccine given was either BNT162b2 or mRNA-1273, in two doses.

Before sequencing, viral peptide pools were used by the ViraFEST assay to expand antigen-specific CD4+ T cells. Subsequent to a culture period of more than 9 days, CD4+ T cells were isolated. Absence of prior SARS-CoV-2 infection characterized the vaccine recipients, who showed negative nucleocapsid antibodies. Trimming took 0 bases from V and 1 from J, leaving 6 bases between them. Per the germline V gene, CDR1 is SGHVS and CDR2 is FQNEAQ. This CDR3 has 14 residues. Study conclusions and caveats: Substantial clonal contraction characterized both infection- and vaccine-induced clones late after vaccination.

Method: immunoSEQ multiplex PCR; TCRdb's copy keeps in-frame clones and lacks some. The table shows roughly 60,000 clones, with approximately 70% occurring only once. The origin of this receptor is a human donor who received a COVID-19 vaccine. The sample in question was CD4+ T cells from PBMCs cultured with SARS-CoV-2 spike peptides, obtained before COVID-19 vaccination. The chain joins TRBV7-8 to TRBJ1-1; TRBD1 might be the D (5 bases). The CDR3 here is CASSLATGNTEAFF. The CDR3 bases are TGTGCCAGCAGCTTAGCTACAGGGAACACTGAAGCTTTCTTT.